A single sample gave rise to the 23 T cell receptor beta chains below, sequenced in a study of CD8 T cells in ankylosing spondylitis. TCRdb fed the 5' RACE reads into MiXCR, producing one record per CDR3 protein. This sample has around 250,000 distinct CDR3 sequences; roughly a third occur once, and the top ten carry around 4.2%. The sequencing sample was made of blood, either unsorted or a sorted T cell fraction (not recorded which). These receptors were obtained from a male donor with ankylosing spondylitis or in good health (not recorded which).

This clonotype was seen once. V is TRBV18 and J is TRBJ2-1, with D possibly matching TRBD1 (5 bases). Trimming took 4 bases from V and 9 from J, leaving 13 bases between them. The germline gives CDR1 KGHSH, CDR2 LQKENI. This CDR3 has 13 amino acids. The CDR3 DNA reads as TGTGCCAGCTCACTGGGGCGTACGGGTGAGCAGTTCTTC. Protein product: CASSLGRTGEQFF.

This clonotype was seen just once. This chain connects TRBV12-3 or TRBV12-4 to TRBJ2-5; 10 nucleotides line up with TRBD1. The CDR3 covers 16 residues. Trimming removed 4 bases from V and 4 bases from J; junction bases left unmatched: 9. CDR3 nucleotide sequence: TGTGCCAGCAGTTGGCGGGGACAGGGGATACGAGAGACCCAGTACTTC. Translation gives CASSWRGQGIRETQYF.

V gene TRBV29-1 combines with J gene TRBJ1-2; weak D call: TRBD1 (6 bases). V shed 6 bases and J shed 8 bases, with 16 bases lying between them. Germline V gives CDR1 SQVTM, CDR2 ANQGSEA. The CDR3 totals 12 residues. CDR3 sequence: CSVDMSGAGYTF. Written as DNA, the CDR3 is TGCAGCGTGGATATGTCGGGGGCCGGCTACACCTTC.

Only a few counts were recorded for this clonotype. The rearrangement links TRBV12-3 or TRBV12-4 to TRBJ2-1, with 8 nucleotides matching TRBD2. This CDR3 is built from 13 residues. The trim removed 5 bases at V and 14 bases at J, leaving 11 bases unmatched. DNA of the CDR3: TGTGCCAGCAGTCCACCCCGGGGGGGCGCCAAGTTCTTC. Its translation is CASSPPRGGAKFF.

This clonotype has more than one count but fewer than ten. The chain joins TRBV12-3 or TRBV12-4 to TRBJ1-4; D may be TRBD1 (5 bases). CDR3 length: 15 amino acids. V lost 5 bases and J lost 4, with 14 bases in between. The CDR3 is CASSRGTWGNEKLFF. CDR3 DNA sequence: TGTGCCAGCAGTCGAGGGACTTGGGGTAATGAAAAACTGTTTTTT.

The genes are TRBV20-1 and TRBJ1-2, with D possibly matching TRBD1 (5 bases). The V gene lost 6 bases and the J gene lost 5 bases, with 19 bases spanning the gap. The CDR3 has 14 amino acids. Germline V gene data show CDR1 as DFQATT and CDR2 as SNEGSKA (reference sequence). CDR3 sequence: CSALTDRVAYGYTF. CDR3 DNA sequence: TGCAGTGCCCTAACCGACAGAGTGGCTTATGGCTACACCTTC.

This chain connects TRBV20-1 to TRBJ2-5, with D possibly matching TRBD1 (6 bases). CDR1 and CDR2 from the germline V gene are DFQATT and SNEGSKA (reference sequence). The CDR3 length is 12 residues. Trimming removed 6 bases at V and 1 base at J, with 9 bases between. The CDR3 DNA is TGCAGTGCCGGGGACATCCAAGAGACCCAGTACTTC. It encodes CSAGDIQETQYF.

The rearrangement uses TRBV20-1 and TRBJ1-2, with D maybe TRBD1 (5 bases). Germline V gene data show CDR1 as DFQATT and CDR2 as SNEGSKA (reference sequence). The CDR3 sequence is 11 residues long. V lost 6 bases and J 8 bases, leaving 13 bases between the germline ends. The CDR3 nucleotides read TGCAGTGCGGGGGACGGCGAGGGCTACACCTTC. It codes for CSAGDGEGYTF.

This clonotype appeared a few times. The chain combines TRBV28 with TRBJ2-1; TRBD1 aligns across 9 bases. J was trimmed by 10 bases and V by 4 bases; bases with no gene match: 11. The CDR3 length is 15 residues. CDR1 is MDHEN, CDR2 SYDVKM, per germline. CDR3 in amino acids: CASSSPRTGVHEQFF. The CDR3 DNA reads TGTGCCAGCAGTTCCCCGAGGACAGGGGTCCACGAGCAGTTCTTC.

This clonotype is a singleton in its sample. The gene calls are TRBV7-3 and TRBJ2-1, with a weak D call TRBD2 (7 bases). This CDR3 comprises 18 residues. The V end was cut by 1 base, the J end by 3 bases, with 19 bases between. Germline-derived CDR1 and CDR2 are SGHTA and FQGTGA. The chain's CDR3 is CASSLKGGLAADYNEQFF. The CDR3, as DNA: TGTGCCAGCAGCTTAAAGGGGGGGCTAGCGGCTGACTACAATGAGCAGTTCTTC.

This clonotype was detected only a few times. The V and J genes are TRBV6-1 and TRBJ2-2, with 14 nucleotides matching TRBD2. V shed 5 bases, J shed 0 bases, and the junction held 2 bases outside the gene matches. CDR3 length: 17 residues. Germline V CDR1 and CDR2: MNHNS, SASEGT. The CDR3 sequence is CASSRTSGGTNTGELFF. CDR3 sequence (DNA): TGTGCCAGCAGTCGGACTAGCGGGGGGACGAACACCGGGGAGCTGTTTTTT.

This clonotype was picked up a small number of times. In nucleotides, the CDR3 is TGTGCCAGCAGCCTGAATGGACTCGCCGAGCAGTACTTC. Translating it yields CASSLNGLAEQYF. The gene calls are TRBV12-3 or TRBV12-4 and TRBJ2-7; D is perhaps TRBD2 (5 bases). CDR3 length: 13 residues. With 6 bases removed from V and 6 bases from J, the gap between germline ends came to 15 bases.

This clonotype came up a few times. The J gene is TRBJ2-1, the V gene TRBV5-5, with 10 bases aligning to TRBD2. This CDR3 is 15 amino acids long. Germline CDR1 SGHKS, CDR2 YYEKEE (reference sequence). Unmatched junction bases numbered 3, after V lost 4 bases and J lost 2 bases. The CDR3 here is CASSLAGDTYNEQFF. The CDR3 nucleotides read TGTGCCAGCAGCCTAGCGGGGGACACCTACAATGAGCAGTTCTTC. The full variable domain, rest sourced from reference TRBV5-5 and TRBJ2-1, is DAGVTQSPTHLIKTRGQQVTLRCSPISGHKSVSWYQQVLGQGPQFIFQYYEKEERGRGNFPDRFSARQFPNYSSELNVNALLLGDSALYLCASSLAGDTYNEQFFGPGTRLTVL.

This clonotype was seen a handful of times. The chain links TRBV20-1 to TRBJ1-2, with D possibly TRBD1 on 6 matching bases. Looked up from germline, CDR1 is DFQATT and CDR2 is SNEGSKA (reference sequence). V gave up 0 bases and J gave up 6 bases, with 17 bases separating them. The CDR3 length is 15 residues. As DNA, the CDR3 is TGCAGTGCTAGAGAAGGGCAGGGGTTATGGCATGGCTACACCTTC. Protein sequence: CSAREGQGLWHGYTF.

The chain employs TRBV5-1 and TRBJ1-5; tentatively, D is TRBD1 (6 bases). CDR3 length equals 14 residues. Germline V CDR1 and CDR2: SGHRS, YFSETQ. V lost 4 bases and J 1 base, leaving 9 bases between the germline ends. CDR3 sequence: CASSPGHSNQPQHF. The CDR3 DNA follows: TGCGCCAGCAGCCCGGGACACAGCAATCAGCCCCAGCATTTT.

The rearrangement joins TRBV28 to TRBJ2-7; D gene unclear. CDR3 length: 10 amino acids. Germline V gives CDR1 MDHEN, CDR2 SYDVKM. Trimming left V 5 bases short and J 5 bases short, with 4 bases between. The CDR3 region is CASSDDEQYF. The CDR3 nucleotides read TGTGCCAGCAGTGATGACGAGCAGTACTTC. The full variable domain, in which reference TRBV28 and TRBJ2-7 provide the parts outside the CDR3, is DVKVTQSSRYLVKRTGEKVFLECVQDMDHENMFWYRQDPGLGLRLIYFSYDVKMKEKGDIPEGYSVSREKKERFSLILESASTNQTSMYLCASSDDEQYFGPGTRLTVT.

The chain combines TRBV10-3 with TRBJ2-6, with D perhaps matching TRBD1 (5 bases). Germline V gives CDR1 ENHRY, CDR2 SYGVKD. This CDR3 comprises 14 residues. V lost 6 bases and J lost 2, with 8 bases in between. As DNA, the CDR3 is TGTGCCATCAGCAGGGATGCTGGGGCCAACGTCCTGACTTTC. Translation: CAISRDAGANVLTF.

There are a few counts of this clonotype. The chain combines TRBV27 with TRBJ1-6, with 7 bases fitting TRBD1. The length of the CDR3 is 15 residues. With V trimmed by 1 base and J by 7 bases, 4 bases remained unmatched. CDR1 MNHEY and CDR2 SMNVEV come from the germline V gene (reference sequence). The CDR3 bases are TGTGCCAGCAGTTTATTCCAGGGGGGCAATTCACCCCTCCACTTT. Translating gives CASSLFQGGNSPLHF.

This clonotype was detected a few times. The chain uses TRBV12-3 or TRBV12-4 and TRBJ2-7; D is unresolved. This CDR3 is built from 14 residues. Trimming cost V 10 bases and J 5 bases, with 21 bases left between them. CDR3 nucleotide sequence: TGTGCCATCCTACCGCCGCACCGACCCCACGAGCAGTACTTC. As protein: CAILPPHRPHEQYF.

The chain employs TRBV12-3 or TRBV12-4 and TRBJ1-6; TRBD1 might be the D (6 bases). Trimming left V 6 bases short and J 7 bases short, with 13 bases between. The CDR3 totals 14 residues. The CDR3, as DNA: TGTGCCAGCAGCCGGGACATGACCAATTCACCCCTCCACTTT. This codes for CASSRDMTNSPLHF.

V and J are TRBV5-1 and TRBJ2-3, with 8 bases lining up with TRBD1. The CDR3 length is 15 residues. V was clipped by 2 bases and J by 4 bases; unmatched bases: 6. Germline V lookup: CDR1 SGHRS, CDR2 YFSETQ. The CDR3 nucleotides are TGCGCCAGCAGCTTCCGGGACAGGCGCGCAGATACGCAGTATTTT. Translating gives CASSFRDRRADTQYF.

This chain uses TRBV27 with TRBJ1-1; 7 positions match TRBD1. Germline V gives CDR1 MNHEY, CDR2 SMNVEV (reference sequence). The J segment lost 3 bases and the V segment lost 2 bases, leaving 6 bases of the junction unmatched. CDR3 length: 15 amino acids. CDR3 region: CASSLKARGYTEAFF. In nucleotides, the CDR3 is TGTGCCAGCAGTTTAAAGGCCAGGGGGTACACTGAAGCTTTCTTT.

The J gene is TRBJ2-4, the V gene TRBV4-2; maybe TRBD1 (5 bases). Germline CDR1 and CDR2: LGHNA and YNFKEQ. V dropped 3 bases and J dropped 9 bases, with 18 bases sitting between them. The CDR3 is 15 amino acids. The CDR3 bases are TGTGCCAGCAGCCATAAACAGGTCAAAACGGGCATTCAGTACTTC. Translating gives CASSHKQVKTGIQYF.